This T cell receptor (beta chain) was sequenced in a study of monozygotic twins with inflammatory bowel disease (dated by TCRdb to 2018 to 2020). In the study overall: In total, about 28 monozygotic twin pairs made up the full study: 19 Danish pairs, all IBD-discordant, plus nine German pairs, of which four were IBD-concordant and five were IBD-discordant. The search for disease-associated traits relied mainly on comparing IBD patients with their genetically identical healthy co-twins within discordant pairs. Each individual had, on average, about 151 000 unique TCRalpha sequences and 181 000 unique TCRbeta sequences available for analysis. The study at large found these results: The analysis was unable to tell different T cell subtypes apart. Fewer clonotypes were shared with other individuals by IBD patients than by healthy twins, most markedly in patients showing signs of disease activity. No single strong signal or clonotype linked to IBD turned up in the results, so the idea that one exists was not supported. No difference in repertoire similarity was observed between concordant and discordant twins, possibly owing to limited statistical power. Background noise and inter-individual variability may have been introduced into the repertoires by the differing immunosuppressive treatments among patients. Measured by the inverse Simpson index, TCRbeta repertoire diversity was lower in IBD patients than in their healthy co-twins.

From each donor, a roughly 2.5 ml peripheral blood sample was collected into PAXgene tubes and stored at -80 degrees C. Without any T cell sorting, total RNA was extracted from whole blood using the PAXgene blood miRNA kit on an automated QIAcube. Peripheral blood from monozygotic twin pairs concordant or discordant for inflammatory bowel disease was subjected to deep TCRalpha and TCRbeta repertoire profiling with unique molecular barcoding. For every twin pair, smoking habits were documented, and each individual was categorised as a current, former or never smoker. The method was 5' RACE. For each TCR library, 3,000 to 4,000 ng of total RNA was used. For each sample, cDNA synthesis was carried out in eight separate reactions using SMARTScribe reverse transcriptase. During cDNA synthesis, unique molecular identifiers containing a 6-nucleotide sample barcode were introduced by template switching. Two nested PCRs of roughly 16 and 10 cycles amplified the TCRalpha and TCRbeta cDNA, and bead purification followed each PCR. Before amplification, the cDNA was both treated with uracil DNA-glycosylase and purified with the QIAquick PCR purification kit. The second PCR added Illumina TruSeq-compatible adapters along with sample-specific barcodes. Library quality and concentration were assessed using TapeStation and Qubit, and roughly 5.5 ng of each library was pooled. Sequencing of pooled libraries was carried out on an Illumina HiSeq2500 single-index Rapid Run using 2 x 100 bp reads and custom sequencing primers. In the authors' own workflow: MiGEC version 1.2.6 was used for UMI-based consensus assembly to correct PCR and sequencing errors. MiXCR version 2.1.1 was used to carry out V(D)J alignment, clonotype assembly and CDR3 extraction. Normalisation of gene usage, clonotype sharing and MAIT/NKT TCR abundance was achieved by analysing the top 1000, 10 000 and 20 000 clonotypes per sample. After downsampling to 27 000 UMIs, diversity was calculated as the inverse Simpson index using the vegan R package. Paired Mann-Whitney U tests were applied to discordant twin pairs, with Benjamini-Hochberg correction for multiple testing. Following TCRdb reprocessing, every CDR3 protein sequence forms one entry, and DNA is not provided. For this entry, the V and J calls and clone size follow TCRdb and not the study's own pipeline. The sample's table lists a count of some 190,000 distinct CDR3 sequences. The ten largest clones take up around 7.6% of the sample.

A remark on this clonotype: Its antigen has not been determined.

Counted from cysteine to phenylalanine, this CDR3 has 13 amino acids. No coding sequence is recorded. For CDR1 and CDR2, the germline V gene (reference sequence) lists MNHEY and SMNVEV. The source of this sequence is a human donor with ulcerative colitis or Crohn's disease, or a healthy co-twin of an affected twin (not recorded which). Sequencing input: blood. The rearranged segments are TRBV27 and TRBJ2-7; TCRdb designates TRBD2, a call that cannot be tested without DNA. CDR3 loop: CASSYGEEYEQYF.